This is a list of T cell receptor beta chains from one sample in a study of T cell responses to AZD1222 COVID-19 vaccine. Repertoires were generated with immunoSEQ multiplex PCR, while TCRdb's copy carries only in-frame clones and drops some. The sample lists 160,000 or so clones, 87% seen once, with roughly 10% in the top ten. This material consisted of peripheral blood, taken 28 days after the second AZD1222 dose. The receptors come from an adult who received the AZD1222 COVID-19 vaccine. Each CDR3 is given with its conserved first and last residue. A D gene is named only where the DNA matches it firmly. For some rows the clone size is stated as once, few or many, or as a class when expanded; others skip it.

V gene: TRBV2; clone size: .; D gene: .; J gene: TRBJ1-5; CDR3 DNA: TGTGCCAGCAGTGAAACGGGACTCCAGCCCCAGCATTTT; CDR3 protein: CASSETGLQPQHF
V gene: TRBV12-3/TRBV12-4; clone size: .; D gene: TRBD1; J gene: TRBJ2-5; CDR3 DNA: TGTGCCAGCAGCCTTACAGGGGCGAAGACCCAGTACTTC; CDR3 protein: CASSLTGAKTQYF
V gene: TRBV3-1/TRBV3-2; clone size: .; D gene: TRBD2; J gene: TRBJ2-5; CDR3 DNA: TGTGCCAGCAGCCAAGGAGCCCTAGCGGGAGAGACCCAGTACTTC; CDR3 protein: CASSQGALAGETQYF
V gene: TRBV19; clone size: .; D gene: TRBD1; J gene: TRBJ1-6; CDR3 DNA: TGTGCCAGTTCGGACAGGGGACATTCACCCCTCCACTTT; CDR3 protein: CASSDRGHSPLHF
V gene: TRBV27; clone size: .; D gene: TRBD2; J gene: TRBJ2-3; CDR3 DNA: TGTGCCAGCAGTTTCCTCGGTCAGGCGGCGGGAGGAGACACAGATACGCAGTATTTT; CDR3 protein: CASSFLGQAAGGDTDTQYF
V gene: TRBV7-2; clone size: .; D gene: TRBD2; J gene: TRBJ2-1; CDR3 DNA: TGTGCCAGCAGCCCCGGGGGGACTAGCGGGAGTCGGTTCTTC; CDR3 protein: CASSPGGTSGSRFF
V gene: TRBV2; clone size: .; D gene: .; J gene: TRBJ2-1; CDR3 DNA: TGTGCCAGCAGTGAAGACGGAGCTTACAATGAGCAGTTCTTC; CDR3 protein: CASSEDGAYNEQFF
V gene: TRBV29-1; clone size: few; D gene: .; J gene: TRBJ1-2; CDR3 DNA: TGCAGCGCTGGGGGTGGTAGGTCTGCGGGGGCCGGCTACACCTTC; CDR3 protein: CSAGGGRSAGAGYTF
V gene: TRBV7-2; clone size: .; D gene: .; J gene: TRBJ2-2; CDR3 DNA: TGTGCCAGCAGCTTTCCTAATGACCGCTCGAACACCGGGGAGCTGTTTTTT; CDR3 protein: CASSFPNDRSNTGELFF
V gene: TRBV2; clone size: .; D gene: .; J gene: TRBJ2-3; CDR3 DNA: TGTGCCAGCAGTGATGCGTTCACGCAGTATTTT; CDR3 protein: CASSDAFTQYF
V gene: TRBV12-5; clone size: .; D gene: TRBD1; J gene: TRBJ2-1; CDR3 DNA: TGTGCTAGTGGCTTGGGCCAGCCTGGATGGGACAGGGGTGTACAGTTCTTC; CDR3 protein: CASGLGQPGWDRGVQFF
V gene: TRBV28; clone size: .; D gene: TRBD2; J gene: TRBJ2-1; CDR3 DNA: TGTGCCAGCACCCCCAGCTACGCGGGAGGCGTTGAGCAGTTCTTC; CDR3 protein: CASTPSYAGGVEQFF
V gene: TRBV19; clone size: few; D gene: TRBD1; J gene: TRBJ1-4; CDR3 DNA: TGTGCCAGTAGATCGGGACAGGGGTACGAAAAACTGTTTTTT; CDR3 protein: CASRSGQGYEKLFF
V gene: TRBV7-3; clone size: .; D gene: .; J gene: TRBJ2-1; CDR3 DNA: TGTGCCAGCAGCCAAAACAGGGATGAGCAGTTCTTC; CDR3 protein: CASSQNRDEQFF
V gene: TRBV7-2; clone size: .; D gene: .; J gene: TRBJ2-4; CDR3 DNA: TGTGCCAGCAGCTTAGGACAGGCCATAGTTAAAAACATTCAGTACTTC; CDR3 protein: CASSLGQAIVKNIQYF
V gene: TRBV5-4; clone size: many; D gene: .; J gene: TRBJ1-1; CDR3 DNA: TGTGCCAGCAGCCTATCACTGAACACTGAAGCTTTCTTT; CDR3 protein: CASSLSLNTEAFF
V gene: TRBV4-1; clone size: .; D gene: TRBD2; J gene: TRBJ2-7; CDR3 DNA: TGCGCCAGCAGCCAACTAGCGGGAGGCTACGAGCAGTACTTC; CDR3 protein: CASSQLAGGYEQYF
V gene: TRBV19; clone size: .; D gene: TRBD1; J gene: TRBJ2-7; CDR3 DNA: TGTGCCAGCCGATCCCCGGGACAGGGGGCGAGGGGCGAGCAGTACTTC; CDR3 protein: CASRSPGQGARGEQYF
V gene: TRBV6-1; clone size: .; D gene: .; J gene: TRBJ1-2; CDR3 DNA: TGTGCCAGCAGTGAAAGTGGGGGTTCTTTCTATGGCTACACCTTC; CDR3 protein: CASSESGGSFYGYTF
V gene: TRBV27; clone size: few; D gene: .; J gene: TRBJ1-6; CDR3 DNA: TGTGCCAGCAGTTTAAGGTCAGGGGACTCCTATTCACCCCTCCACTTT; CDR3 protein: CASSLRSGDSYSPLHF
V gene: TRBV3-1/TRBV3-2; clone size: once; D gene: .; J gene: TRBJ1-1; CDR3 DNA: TGTGCCAGCAGCCAGAGGGATTTCACTGAAGCTTTCTTT; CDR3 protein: CASSQRDFTEAFF
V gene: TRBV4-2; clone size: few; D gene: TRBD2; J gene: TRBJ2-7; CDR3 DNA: TGTGCCAGCAGCCAAGAACTAGCGGGAGCATACGAGCAGTACTTC; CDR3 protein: CASSQELAGAYEQYF
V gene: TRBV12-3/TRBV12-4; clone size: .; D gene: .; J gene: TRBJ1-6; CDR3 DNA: TGTGCCAGCGGCCAGAAACTCAATTCACCCCTCCACTTT; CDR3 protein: CASGQKLNSPLHF
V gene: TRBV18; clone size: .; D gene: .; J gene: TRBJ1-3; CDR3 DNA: TGTGCCAGCTCACCCGACACGTCGGGAAACACCATATATTTT; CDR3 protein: CASSPDTSGNTIYF
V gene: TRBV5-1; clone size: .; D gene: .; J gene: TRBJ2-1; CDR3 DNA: TGCGCCAGCAGCACCCACAATGAGCAGTTCTTC; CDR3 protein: CASSTHNEQFF
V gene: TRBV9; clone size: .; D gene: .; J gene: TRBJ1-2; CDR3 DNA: TGTGCCAGCAGCCGGACGGACAACTATGGCTACACCTTC; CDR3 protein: CASSRTDNYGYTF
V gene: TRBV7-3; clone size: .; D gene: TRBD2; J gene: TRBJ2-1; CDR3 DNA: TGTGCCAGCAGCCACGGGACTAGCGAAAGCTCCTACAATGAGCAGTTCTTC; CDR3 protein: CASSHGTSESSYNEQFF
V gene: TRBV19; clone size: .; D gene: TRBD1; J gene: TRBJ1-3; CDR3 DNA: TGTGCCAGTAGTCCGACAGGGGTGGAGTCTGGAAACACCATATATTTT; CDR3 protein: CASSPTGVESGNTIYF
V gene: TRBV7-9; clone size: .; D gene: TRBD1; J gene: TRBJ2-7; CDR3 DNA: TGTGCCAGCAGCGAATGGGACAGGGGCTACGAGCAGTACTTC; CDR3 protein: CASSEWDRGYEQYF
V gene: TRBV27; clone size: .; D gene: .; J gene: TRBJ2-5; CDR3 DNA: TGTGCCAGCGGGCGGGGCGGACAAGAGACCCAGTACTTC; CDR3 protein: CASGRGGQETQYF
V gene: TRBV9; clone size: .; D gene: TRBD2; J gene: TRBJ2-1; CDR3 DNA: TGTGCCAGCAGCGTCCGGCTCGGGTCTAGCGGGAGGGGGAGCTCCTACAATGAGCAGTTCTTC; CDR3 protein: CASSVRLGSSGRGSSYNEQFF
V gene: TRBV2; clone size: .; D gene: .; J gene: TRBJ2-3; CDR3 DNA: TGTGCCAGCATGTTTTCCAGGGGCACAGATACGCAGTATTTT; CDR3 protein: CASMFSRGTDTQYF
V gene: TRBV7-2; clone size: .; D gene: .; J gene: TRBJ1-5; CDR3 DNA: TGTGCCAGCAGCTTTGAGGTCTTGCAGCCCCAGCATTTT; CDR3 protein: CASSFEVLQPQHF
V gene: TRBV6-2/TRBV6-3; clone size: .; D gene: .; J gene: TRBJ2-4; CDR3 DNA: TGTGCCAGCAGCCGCGGGGAAAACATTCAGTACTTC; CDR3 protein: CASSRGENIQYF
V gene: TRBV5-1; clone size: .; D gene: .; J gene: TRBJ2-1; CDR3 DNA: TGCGCCAGCAGCTTGGCACCCCGGGGTCCCAATGAGCAGTTCTTC; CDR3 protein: CASSLAPRGPNEQFF
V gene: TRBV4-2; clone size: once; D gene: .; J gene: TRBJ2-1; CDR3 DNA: TGTGCCAGCAGCCAAGATCTTGCAGCGGCTCCACCAAGGGGTGGGCAGTTCTTC; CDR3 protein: CASSQDLAAAPPRGGQFF
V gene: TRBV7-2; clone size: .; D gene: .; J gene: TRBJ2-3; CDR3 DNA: TGTGCCAGCAGCTTCGTAGATAGCACAGATACGCAGTATTTT; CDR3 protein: CASSFVDSTDTQYF
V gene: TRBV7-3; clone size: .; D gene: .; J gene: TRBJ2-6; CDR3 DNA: TGTGCCAGCAGCTCCCCATCCCGCTCTGGGGCCAACGTCCTGACTTTC; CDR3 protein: CASSSPSRSGANVLTF
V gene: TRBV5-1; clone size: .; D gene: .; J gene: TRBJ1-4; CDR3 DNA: TGCGCCAGCAGCTTGTTGTCGACAACTAATGAAAAACTGTTTTTT; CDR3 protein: CASSLLSTTNEKLFF